This T cell receptor beta chain is from a study of T cells in women clearing cervical HPV infection. Study-level background: Case blood was drawn a median approximately 150 days after lesion detection. Regarding the study as a whole: CIN3+ cases had significantly higher TCR repertoire richness than controls, but evenness did not differ. Unknown T-cell numbers per sample may underlie the richness differences. A classifier using richness and V gene abundances reached an AUC of around 0.83.

With regard to this clone: Its antigen is undetermined. The DNA ends 3 residues before the CDR3 does, and the rest of the CDR3 is filled in from the germline J gene.

The repertoire was sequenced with immunoSEQ multiplex PCR; TCRdb's copy has only in-frame clones and lacks some. This sample's table has approximately 23,000 clones. V lost 3 bases and J lost 7; bases outside the gene matches: 6. Germline CDR1 MNHNS, CDR2 SASEGT. The CDR3 contains 14 residues. This receptor was obtained from a woman between 18 and 69 years old with a cervical HPV16 infection that either progressed to CIN3+ or cleared (not recorded which). The chain uses TRBV6-1 and TRBJ1-2; 9 nucleotides agree with TRBD1. Sequencing used blood buffy coat. The part of the CDR3 DNA that was read is TGTGCCAGCAGTGAGGGACAGGGAGTCGGTGGC. This sequence encodes CASSEGQGVGG. The whole CDR3 is CASSEGQGVGGYTF.